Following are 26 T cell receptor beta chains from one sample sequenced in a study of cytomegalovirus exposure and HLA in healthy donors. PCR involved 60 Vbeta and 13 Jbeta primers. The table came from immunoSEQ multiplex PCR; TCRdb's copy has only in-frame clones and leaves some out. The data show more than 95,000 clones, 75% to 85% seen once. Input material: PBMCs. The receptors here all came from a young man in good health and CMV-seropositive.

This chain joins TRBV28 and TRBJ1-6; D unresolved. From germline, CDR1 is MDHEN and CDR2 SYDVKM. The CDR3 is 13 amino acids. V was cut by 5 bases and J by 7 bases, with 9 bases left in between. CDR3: CASSRQTNSPLHF. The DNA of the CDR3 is TGTGCCAGCAGTCGACAAACAAATTCACCCCTCCACTTT.

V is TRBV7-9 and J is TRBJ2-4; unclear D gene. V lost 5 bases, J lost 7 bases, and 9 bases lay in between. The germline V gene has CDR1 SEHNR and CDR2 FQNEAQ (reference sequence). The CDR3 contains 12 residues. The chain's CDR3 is CASSPFANIQYF. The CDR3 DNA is TGTGCCAGCAGCCCGTTCGCGAACATTCAGTACTTC.

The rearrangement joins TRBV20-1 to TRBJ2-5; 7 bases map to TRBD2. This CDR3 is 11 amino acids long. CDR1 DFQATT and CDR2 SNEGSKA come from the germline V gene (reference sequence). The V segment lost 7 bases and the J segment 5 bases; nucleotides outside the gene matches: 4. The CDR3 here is CSVEGGETQYF. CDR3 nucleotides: TGCAGTGTCGAGGGAGGGGAGACCCAGTACTTC.

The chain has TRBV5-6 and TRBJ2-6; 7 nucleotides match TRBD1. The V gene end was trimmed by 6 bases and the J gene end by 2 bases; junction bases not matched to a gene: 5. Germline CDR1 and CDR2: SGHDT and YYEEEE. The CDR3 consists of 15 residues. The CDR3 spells CASIVQGAGANVLTF. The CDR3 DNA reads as TGTGCCAGCATCGTGCAGGGGGCTGGGGCCAACGTCCTGACTTTC.

This chain's CDR3 is CASSVERGFYGYTF. CDR3 nucleotide sequence: TGTGCCAGCAGCGTAGAGCGAGGGTTCTATGGCTACACCTTC. V usage is TRBV9 and J usage is TRBJ1-2; D gene uncertain. This CDR3 region has 14 residues. Germline-derived CDR1 and CDR2 are SGDLS and YYNGEE. With 0 bases removed from V and 4 bases from J, the gap between germline ends came to 10 bases.

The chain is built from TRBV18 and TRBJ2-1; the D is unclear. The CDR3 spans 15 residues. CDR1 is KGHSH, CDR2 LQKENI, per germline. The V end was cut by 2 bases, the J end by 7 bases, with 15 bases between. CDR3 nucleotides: TGTGCCAGCTCACCAAATCAACATACCCCTAATGAGCAGTTCTTC. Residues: CASSPNQHTPNEQFF.

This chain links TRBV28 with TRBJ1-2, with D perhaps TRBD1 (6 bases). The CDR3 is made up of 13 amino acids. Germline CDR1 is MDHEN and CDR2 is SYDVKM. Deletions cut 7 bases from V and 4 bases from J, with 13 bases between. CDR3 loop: CASTPTGPYGYTF. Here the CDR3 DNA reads TGTGCCAGCACTCCCACAGGGCCCTATGGCTACACCTTC.

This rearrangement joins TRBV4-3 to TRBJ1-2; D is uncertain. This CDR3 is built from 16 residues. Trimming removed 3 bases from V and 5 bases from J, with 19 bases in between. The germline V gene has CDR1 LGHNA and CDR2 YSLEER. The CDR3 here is CASSHLRSEVAYGYTF. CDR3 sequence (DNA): TGCGCCAGCAGCCACCTCAGGTCGGAGGTGGCTTATGGCTACACCTTC.

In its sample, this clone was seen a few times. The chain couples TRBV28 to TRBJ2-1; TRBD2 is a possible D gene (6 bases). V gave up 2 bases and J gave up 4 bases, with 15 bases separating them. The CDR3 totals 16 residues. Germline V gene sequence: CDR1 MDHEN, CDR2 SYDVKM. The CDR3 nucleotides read TGTGCCAGCAGTTTACCTACGGGACTTACTTACAATGAGCAGTTCTTC. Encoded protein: CASSLPTGLTYNEQFF.

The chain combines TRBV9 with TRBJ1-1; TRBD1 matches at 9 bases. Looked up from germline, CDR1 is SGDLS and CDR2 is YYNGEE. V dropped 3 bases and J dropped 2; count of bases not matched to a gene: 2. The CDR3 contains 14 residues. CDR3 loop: CASSAQGANTEAFF. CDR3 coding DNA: TGTGCCAGCAGCGCACAGGGGGCAAACACTGAAGCTTTCTTT.

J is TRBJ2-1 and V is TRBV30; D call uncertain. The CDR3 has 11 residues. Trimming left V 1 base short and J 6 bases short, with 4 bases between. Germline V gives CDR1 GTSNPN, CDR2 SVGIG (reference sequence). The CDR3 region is CAWSAPNEQFF. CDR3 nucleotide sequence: TGTGCCTGGAGTGCTCCCAATGAGCAGTTCTTC.

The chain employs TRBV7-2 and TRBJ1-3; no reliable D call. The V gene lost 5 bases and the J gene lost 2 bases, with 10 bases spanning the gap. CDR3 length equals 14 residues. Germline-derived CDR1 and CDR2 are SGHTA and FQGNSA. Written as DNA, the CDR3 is TGTGCCAGCAGCGTGCCGGCGGCTGGAAACACCATATATTTT. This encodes CASSVPAAGNTIYF. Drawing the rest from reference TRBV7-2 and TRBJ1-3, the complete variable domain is GAGVSQSPSNKVTEKGKDVELRCDPISGHTALYWYRQSLGQGLEFLIYFQGNSAPDKSGLPSDRFSAERTGGSVSTLTIQRTQQEDSAVYLCASSVPAAGNTIYFGEGSWLTVV.

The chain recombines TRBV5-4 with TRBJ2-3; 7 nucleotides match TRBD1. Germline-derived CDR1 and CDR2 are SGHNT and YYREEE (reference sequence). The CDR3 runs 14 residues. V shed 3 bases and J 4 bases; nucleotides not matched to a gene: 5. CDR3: CASSSQGEADTQYF. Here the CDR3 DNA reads TGTGCCAGCAGCTCCCAGGGGGAAGCAGATACGCAGTATTTT.

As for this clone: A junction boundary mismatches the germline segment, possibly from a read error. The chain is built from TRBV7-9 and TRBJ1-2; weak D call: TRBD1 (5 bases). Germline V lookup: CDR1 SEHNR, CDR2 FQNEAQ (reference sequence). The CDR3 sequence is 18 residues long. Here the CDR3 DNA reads TGTTCCAGCAGCTTAGCTCTAAGTCTATGGGGGGATAGCTATGGCTACACCTTC. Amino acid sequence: CSSSLALSLWGDSYGYTF.

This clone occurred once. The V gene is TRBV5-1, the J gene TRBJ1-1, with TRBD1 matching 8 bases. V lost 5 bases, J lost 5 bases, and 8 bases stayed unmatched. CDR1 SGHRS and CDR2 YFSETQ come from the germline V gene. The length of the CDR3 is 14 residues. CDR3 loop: CASSQTGVNTEAFF. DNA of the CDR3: TGCGCCAGCAGTCAGACAGGGGTAAATACTGAAGCTTTCTTT.

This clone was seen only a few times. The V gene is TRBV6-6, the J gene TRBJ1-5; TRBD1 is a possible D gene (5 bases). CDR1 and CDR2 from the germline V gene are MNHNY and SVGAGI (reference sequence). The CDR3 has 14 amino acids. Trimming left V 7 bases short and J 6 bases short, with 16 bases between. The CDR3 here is CASKVGVDGQPQHF. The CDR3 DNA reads TGTGCCAGCAAGGTAGGGGTGGACGGTCAGCCCCAGCATTTT.

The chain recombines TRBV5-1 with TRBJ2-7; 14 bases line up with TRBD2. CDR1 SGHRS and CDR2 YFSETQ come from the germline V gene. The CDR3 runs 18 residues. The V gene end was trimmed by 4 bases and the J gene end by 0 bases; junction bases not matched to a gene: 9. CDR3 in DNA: TGCGCCAGCAGCGCGGGACTAGCGGGAGTTCAAACCTCCTACGAGCAGTACTTC. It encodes CASSAGLAGVQTSYEQYF.

For the CDR3, the DNA is TGTGCCAGCAGTTCTGTGGGGGACAGGGTTAACGAGCAGTACTTC. Protein: CASSSVGDRVNEQYF. The chain has TRBV27 and TRBJ2-5; 9 nucleotides agree with TRBD1. The DNA end is more similar to TRBJ2-7, so the J call may be wrong. This CDR3 is built from 15 residues. Germline CDR1 and CDR2: MNHEY and SMNVEV (reference sequence).

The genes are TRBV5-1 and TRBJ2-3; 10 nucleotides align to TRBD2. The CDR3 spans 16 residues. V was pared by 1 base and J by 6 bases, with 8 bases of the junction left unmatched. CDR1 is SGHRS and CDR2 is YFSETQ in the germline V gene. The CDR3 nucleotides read TGCGCCAGCAGCTTGAACCTAGCGGGAGTATTGGATACGCAGTATTTT. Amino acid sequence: CASSLNLAGVLDTQYF.

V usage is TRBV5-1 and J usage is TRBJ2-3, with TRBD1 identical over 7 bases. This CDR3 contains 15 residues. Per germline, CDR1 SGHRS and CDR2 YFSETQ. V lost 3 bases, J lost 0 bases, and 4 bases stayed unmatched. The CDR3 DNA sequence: TGCGCCAGCAGCTACCTGACAGGGAGCACAGATACGCAGTATTTT. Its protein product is CASSYLTGSTDTQYF.

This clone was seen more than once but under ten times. CDR3 in DNA: TGTGCCAGCTCACAGGGACAGGTCTCTGGAAACACCATATATTTT. This gives the protein CASSQGQVSGNTIYF. The rearrangement links TRBV18 to TRBJ1-3, with 8 positions matching TRBD1. The germline CDR1 and CDR2 sequences are KGHSH and LQKENI. Germline trimming cut 4 bases from V and 0 bases from J; bases unmatched to any gene: 2. The CDR3 consists of 15 residues.

The chain's CDR3 is CSVDGTSGRYQETQYF. The CDR3 region has the DNA TGCAGCGTTGATGGGACTAGCGGGAGGTACCAAGAGACCCAGTACTTC. J is TRBJ2-5 and V is TRBV29-1; 15 nucleotides align to TRBD2. The V gene end was trimmed by 3 bases and the J gene end by 0 bases; junction bases not matched to a gene: 2. Germline lookup yields CDR1 SQVTM and CDR2 ANQGSEA. The CDR3 runs to 16 residues. Using reference TRBV29-1 and TRBJ2-5 for the parts outside the CDR3, the full variable domain is SAVISQKPSRDICQRGTSLTIQCQVDSQVTMMFWYRQQPGQSLTLIATANQGSEATYESGFVIDKFPISRPNLTFSTLTVSNMSPEDSSIYLCSVDGTSGRYQETQYFGPGTRLLVL.

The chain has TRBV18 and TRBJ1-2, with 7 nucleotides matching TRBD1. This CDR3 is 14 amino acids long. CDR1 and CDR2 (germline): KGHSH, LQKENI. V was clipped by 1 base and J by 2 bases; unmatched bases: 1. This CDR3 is CASSPLGQNYGYTF. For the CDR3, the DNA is TGTGCCAGCTCACCACTGGGACAGAACTATGGCTACACCTTC. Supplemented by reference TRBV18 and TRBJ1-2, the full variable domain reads NAGVMQNPRHLVRRRGQEARLRCSPMKGHSHVYWYRQLPEEGLKFMVYLQKENIIDESGMPKERFSAEFPKEGPSILRIQQVVRGDSAAYFCASSPLGQNYGYTFGSGTRLTVV.

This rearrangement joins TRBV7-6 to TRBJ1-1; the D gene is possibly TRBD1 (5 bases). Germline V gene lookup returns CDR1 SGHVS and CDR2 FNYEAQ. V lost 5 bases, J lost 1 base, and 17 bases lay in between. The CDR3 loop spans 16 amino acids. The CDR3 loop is CASSRSVLTENTEAFF. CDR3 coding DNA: TGTGCCAGCAGCCGCAGTGTCCTGACAGAGAACACTGAAGCTTTCTTT.

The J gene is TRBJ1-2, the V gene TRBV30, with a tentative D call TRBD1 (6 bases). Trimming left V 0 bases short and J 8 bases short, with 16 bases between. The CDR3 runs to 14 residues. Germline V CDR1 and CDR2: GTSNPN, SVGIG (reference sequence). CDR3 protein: CAWSVSSGVDGYTF. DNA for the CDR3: TGTGCCTGGAGTGTAAGTTCAGGGGTAGACGGCTACACCTTC.

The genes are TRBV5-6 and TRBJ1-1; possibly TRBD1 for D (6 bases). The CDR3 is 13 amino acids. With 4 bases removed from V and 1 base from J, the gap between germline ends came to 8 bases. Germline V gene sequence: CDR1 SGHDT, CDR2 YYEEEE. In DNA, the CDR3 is TGTGCCAGCAGCGCGACAGGGAACACTGAAGCTTTCTTT. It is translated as CASSATGNTEAFF.